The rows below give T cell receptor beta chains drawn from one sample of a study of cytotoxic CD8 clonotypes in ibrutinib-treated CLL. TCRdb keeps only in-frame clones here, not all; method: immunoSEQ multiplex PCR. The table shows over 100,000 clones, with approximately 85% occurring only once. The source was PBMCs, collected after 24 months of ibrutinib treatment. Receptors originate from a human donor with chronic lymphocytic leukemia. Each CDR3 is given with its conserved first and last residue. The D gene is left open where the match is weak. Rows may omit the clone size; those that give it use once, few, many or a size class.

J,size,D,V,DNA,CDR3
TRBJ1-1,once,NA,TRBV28,TGTGCCAGCAGCCCCTTGGGGCCGTTCTTT,CASSPLGPFF
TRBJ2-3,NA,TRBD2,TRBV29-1,TGCAGTTTCTCATTCGGGACTAGTCTAAAGGATACGCAGTATTTT,CSFSFGTSLKDTQYF
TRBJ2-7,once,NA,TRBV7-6,TGTGCCAGCAGCCTTAAAGGGGGTGGGAACGAGCAGTACTTC,CASSLKGGGNEQYF
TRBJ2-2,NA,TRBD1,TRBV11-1,TGTGCCAGCAGCTCACTTGACAGGGCAGGGACCGGGGAGCTGTTTTTT,CASSSLDRAGTGELFF
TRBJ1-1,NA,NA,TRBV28,TGTGCCAGCAGACGTCCGGGACAGAACACTGAAGCTTTCTTT,CASRRPGQNTEAFF
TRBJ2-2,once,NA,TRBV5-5,TGTGCCAGCAGCAGCGGGCCGGCTGCGAACACCGGGGAGCTGTTTTTT,CASSSGPAANTGELFF
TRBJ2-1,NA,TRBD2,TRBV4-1,TGCGCCAGCAGCCCGCGCTTAGCGGGATTCGATGAGCAGTTCTTC,CASSPRLAGFDEQFF
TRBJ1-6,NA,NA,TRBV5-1,TGCGCCAGCAGCTCAACCGCCCTCTCCTATAATTCACCCCTCCACTTT,CASSSTALSYNSPLHF
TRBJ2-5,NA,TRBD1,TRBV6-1,TGTGCCAGCAGAAAGGGGGACAGAAGAGAAGAGACCCAGTACTTC,CASRKGDRREETQYF
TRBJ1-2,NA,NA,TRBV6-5,TGTGCCAGCAGTTACTCTCCTTTTTCGTATGGCTACACCTTC,CASSYSPFSYGYTF
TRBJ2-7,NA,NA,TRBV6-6,TGTGCCAGCAGTCCCGGTGGGGTTATAGACGAGCAGTACTTC,CASSPGGVIDEQYF
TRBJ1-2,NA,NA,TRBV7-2,TGTGCCAGCAGCTGGACAACTAACTATGGCTACACCTTC,CASSWTTNYGYTF
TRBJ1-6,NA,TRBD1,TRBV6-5,TGTGCCGCTGGGACAACAGGGGATTCACCCCTCCACTTT,CAAGTTGDSPLHF
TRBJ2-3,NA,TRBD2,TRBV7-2,TGTGCCAGCAGCTTAGTGGCGGGAGTTGCAGATACGCAGTATTTT,CASSLVAGVADTQYF
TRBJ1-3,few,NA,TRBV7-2,TGTGCCAGCAGCCCTGACAGGTCCTCTGGAAACACCATATATTTT,CASSPDRSSGNTIYF
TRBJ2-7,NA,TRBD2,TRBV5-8,TGTGCCAGCAGCTCGAACCCCTTTAGCGGGAGAATTGGGGACGAGCAGTACTTC,CASSSNPFSGRIGDEQYF
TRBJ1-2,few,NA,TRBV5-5,TGTGCCAGCAGCCCCCGGCCGACAGGCGGGATCTATGGCTACACCTTC,CASSPRPTGGIYGYTF
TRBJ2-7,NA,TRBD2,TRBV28,TGTGCCAGCAGTTTCGCTAGCGGGATCACCTACGAGCAGTACTTC,CASSFASGITYEQYF
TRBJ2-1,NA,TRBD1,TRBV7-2,TGTGCCAGCAGCTTGACAGGGGACAATGAGCAGTTCTTC,CASSLTGDNEQFF
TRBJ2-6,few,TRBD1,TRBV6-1,TGTGCCAGCAGTGAAGGGACAGGGGTTTTTTTTGGGGCCAACGTCCTGACTTTC,CASSEGTGVFFGANVLTF
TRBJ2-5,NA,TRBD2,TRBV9,TGTGCCAGCAGCGTGGCTAGCGGGGCCGGGGAGACCCAGTACTTC,CASSVASGAGETQYF
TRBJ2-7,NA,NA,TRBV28,TGTGCCAGCAGGACAGGGAGGAGCTCCTACGAGCAGTACTTC,CASRTGRSSYEQYF